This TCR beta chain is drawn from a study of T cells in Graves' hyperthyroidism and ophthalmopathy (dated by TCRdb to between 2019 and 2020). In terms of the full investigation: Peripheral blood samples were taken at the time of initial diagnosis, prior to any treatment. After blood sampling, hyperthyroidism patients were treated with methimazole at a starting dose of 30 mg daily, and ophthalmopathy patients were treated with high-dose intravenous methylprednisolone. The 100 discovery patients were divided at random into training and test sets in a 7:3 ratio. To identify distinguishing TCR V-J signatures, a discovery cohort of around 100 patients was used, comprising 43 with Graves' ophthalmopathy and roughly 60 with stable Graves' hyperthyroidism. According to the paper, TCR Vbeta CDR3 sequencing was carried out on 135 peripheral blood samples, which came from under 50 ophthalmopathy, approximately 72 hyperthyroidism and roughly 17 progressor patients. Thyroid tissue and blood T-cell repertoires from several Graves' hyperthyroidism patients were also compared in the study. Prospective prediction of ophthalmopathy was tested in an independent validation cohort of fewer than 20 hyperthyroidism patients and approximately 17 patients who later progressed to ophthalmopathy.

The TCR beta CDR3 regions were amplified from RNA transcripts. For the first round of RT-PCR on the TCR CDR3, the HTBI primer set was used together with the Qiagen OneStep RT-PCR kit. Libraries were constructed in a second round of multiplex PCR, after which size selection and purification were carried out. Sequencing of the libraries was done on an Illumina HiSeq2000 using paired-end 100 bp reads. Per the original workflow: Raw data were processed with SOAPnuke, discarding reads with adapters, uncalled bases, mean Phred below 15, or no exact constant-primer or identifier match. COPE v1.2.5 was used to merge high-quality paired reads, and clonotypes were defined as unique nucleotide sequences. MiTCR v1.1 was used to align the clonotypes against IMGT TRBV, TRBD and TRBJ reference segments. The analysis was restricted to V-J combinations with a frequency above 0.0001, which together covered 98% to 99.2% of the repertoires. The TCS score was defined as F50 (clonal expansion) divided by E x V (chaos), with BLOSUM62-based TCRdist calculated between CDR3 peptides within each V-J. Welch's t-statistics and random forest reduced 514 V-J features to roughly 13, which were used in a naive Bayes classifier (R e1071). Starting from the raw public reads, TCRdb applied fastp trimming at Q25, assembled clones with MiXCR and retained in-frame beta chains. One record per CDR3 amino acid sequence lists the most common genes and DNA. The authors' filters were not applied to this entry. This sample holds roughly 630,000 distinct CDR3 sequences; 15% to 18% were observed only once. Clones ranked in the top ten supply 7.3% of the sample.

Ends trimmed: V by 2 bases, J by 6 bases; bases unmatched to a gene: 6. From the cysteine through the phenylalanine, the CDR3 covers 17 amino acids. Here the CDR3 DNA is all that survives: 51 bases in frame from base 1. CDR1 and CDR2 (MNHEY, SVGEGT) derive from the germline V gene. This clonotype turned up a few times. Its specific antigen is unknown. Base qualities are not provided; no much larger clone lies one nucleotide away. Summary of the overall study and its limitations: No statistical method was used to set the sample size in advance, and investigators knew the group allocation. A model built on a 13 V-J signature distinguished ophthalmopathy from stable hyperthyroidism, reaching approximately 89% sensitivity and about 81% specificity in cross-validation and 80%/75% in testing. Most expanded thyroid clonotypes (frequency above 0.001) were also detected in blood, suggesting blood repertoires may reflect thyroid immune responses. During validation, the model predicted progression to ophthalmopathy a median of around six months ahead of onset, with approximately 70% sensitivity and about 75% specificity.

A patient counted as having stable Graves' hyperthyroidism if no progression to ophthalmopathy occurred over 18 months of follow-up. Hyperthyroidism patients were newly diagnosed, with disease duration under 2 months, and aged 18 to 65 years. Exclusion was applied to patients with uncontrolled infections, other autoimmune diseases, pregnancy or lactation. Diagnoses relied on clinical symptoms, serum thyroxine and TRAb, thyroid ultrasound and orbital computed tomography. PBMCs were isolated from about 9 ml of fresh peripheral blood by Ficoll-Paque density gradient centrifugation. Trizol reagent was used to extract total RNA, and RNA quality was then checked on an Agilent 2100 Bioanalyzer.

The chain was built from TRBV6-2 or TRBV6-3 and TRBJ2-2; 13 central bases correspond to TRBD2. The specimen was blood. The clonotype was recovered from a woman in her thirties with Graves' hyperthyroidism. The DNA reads TGTGCCAGCAGTTACAGGACTAGCGGGAGATGGTCCGGGGAGCTGTTTTTT. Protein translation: CASSYRTSGRWSGELFF.